This T cell receptor (beta chain) was recorded in a study of post-analysis software for immune sequencing data. The wider study: The disease courses spanned relapsing-remitting, secondary progressive and progressive-relapsing forms of multiple sclerosis.

Points on this clonotype: Its target is unknown.

Unique molecular identifiers had been added to the TCR beta cDNA libraries. cDNA molecules numbering about 470,000 came from approximately 1 to 10 million T cells. MiXCR, applied by TCRdb to the PCR reads, yields one record per CDR3 protein. The top ten clones hold roughly 1.6% of a sample with approximately 160,000 distinct CDR3 sequences, around 30% of them seen once. Study-level findings and limits: Five TRBV segments (TRBV5-6, TRBV5-1 and TRBV20-1 among them) occurred more frequently in patients than in controls. F measure grouped same-batch samples tightly together. The normalized Chao1 diversity of multiple sclerosis patients was significantly lower than that of controls.

CDR1 and CDR2 (germline): DFQATT, SNEGSKA (reference sequence). The trim removed 6 bases at V and 7 bases at J, leaving 2 bases unmatched. CDR3 length: 11 residues. The TCR sequence derives from a girl aged 5 to 17 with multiple sclerosis. V usage is TRBV20-1 and J usage is TRBJ2-2; TRBD1 aligns across 7 bases. The sample was blood. The DNA of the CDR3 is TGCAGTGCCCAGGGGGACGGGGAGCTGTTTTTT. Its protein is CSAQGDGELFF.